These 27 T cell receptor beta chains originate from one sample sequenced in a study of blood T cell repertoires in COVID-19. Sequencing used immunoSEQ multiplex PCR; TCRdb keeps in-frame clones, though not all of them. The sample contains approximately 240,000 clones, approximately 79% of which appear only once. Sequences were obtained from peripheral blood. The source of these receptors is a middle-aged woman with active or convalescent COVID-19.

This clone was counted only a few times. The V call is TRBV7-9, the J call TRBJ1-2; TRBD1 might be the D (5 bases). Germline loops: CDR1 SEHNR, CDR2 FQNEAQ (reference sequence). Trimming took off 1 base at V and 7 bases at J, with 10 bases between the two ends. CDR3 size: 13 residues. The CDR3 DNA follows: TGTGCCAGCAGCTTAGAAGGGGCAGGTGGCTACACCTTC. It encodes CASSLEGAGGYTF.

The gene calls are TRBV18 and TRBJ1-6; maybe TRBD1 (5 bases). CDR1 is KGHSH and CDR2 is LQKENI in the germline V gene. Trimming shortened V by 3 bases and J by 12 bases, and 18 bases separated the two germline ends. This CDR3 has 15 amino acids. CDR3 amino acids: CASSPGGSGLLPLHF. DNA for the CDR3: TGTGCCAGCTCACCGGGGGGTTCCGGTCTCTTACCCCTCCACTTT.

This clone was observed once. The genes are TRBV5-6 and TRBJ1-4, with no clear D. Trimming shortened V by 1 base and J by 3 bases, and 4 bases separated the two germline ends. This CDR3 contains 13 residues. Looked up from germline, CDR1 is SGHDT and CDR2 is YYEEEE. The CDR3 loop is CASSLPANEKLFF. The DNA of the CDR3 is TGTGCCAGCAGCTTGCCAGCTAATGAAAAACTGTTTTTT.

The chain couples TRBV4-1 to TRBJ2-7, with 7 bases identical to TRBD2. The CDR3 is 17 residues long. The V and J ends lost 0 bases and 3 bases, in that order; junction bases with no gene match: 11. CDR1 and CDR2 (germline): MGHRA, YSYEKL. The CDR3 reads CASSQDAGGNNIYEQYF. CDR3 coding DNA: TGCGCCAGCAGCCAAGATGCCGGGGGGAATAACATCTACGAGCAGTACTTC.

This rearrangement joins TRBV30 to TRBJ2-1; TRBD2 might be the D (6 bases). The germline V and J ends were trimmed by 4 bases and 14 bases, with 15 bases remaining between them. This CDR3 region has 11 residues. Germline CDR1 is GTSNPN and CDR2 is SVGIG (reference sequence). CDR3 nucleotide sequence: TGTGCCTGGACCTCACCGGGAGCCGAGTTCTTC. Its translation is CAWTSPGAEFF.

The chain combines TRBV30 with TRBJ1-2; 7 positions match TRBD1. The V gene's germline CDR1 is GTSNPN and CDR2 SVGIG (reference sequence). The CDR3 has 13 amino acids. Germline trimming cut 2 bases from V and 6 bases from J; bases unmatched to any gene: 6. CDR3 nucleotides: TGTGCCTGGAGTCCCATGACAGGGAATGGCTACACCTTC. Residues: CAWSPMTGNGYTF.

Written as DNA, the CDR3 is TGTGCCAGTACGACGGGGGGCGAGGGCTATGGCTACACCTTC. Protein sequence: CASTTGGEGYGYTF. The V call is TRBV6-5, the J call TRBJ1-2; a weak D match, TRBD1 (6 bases). V was shortened by 9 bases and J by 4 bases, with 18 bases between the two germline ends. The CDR3 covers 14 residues. From germline, CDR1 is MNHEY and CDR2 SVGAGI.

The CDR3 here is CASSQDRYQPQHF. In nucleotides, the CDR3 is TGTGCCAGCAGCCAAGACCGTTATCAGCCCCAGCATTTT. The V call is TRBV3-1 (or the pseudogene TRBV3-2), the J call TRBJ1-5, with unresolved D. V was cut by 0 bases and J by 5 bases, with 5 bases left in between. Germline lookup yields CDR1 LGHDT and CDR2 YNNKEL (reference sequence). This CDR3 contains 13 residues.

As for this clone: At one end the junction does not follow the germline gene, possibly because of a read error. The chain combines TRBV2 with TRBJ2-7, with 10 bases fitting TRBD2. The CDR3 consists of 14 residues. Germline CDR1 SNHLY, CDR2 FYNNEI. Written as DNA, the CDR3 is TGTGCCAGCAGTGATGGATTTGGTCTAGCGGGGGTGAATTTC. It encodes CASSDGFGLAGVNF.

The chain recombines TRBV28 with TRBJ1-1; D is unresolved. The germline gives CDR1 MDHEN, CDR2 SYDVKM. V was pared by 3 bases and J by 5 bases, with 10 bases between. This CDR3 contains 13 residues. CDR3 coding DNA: TGTGCCAGCAGTTTCGATAGTCGGACTGAAGCTTTCTTT. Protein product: CASSFDSRTEAFF.

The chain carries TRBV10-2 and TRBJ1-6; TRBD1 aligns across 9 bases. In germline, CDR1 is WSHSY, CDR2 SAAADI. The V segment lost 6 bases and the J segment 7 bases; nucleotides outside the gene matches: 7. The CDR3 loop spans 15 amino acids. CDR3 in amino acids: CASSKTGTGNSPLHF. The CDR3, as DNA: TGCGCCAGCAGCAAAACCGGGACAGGGAATTCACCCCTCCACTTT.

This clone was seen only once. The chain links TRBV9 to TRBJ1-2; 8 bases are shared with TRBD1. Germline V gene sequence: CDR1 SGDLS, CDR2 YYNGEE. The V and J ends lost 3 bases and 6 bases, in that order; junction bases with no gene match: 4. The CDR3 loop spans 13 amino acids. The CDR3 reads CASSATDRDGYTF. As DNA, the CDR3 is TGTGCCAGCAGCGCCACGGACAGGGATGGCTACACCTTC.

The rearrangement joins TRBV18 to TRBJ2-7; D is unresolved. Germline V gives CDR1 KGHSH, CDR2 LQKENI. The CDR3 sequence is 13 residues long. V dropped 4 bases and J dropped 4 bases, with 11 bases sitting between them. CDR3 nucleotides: TGTGCCAGCTCACTCCCGGTCCTTTACGAGCAGTACTTC. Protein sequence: CASSLPVLYEQYF.

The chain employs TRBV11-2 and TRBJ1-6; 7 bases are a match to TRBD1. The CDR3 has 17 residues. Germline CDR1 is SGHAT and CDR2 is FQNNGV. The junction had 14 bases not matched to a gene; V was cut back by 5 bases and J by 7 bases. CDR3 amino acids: CASSRSPGQTPNSPLHF. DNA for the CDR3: TGTGCCAGCAGCCGAAGTCCGGGACAGACCCCAAATTCACCCCTCCACTTT.

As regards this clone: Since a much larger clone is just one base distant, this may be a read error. The CDR3 here is CASSLTVGNTIYF. The CDR3 bases are TGTGCCAGCAGTTTGACAGTTGGAAACACCATATATTTT. This chain uses TRBV6-5 with TRBJ1-3; tentative D call: TRBD1 (5 bases). This CDR3 has 13 residues. Looked up from germline, CDR1 is MNHEY and CDR2 is SVGAGI. V dropped 4 bases and J dropped 3 bases, with 7 bases sitting between them.

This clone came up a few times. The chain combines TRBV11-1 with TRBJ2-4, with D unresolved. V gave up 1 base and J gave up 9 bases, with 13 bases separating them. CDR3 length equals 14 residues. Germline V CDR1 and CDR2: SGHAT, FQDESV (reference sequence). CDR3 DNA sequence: TGTGCCAGCAGCTTAGGGGTCGAGGTCGGCATTCAGTACTTC. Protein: CASSLGVEVGIQYF.

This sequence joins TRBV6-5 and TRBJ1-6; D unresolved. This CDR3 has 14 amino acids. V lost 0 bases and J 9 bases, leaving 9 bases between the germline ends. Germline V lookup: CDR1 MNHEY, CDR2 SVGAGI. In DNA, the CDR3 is TGTGCCAGCAGTTACTCCCAGGATTTTTCACCCCTCCACTTT. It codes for CASSYSQDFSPLHF.

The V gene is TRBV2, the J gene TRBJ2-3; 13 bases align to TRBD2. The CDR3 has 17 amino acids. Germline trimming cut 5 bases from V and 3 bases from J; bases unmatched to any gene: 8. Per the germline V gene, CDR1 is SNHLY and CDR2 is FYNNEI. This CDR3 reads CASSPGLAGRGTDTQYF. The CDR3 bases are TGTGCCAGCAGTCCGGGACTAGCGGGGCGTGGGACAGATACGCAGTATTTT.

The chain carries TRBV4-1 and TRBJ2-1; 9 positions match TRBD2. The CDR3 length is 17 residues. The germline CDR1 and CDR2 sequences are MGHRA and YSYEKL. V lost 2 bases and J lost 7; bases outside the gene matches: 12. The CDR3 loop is CASSQLMWRGGQNEQFF. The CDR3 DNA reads TGCGCCAGCAGCCAACTAATGTGGCGGGGGGGCCAGAATGAGCAGTTCTTC.

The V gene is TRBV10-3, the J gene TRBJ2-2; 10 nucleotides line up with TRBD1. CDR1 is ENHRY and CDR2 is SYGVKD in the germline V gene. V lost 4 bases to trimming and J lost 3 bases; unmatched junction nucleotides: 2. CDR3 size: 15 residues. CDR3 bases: TGTGCCATCAGTGCAGGGACAGGGGACACCGGGGAGCTGTTTTTT. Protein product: CAISAGTGDTGELFF.

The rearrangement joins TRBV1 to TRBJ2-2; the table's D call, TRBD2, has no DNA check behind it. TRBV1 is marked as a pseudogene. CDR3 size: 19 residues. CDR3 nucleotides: TGCACCAGCAGCTCTCACTCCCGGCGGGGGGCCGCGAACACCGGGGAGCTGTTTTTT. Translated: CTSSSHSRRGAANTGELFF.

In nucleotides, the CDR3 is TGTGCCAGCAGCAGAGACAGGGATCAGCCCCAGCATTTT. The encoded protein is CASSRDRDQPQHF. The chain joins TRBV11-2 to TRBJ1-5; 7 bases line up with TRBD1. The junction had 3 bases not matched to a gene; V was cut back by 5 bases and J by 5 bases. The CDR3 is made up of 13 amino acids. Looked up from germline, CDR1 is SGHAT and CDR2 is FQNNGV.

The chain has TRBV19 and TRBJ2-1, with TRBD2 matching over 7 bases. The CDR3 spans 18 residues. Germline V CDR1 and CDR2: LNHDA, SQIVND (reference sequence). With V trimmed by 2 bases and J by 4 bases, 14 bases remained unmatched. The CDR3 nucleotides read TGTGCCAGTAGTATATCGTCGGGACTACAGCCGAGGTACAATGAGCAGTTCTTC. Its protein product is CASSISSGLQPRYNEQFF.

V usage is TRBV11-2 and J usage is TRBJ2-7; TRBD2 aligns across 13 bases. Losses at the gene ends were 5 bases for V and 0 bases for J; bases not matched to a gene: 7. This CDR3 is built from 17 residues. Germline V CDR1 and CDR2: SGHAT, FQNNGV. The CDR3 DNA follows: TGTGCCAGCAGCGACAGACTAGCGGGGGGCTCCTCCTACGAGCAGTACTTC. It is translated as CASSDRLAGGSSYEQYF.

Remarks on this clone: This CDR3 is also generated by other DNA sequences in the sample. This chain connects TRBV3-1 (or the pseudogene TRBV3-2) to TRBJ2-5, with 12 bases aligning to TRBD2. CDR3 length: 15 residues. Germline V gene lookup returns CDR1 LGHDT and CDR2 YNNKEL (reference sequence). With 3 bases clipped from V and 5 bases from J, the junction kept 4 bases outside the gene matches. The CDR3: CASSQLAGGRETQYF. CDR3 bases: TGTGCCAGCAGCCAGCTAGCGGGGGGGCGGGAGACCCAGTACTTC.

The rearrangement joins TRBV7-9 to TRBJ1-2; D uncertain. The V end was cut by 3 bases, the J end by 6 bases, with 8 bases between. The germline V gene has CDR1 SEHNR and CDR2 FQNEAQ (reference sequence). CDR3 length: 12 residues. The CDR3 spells CASSLPSDGYTF. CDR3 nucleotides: TGTGCCAGCAGCTTGCCTTCGGATGGCTACACCTTC.

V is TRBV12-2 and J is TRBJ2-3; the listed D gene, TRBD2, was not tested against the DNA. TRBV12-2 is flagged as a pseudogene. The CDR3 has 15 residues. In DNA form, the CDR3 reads TGTGCAAGTCCCCTTAGGACTAGCGAGGCAGATACGCAGTATTTT. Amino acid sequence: CASPLRTSEADTQYF.